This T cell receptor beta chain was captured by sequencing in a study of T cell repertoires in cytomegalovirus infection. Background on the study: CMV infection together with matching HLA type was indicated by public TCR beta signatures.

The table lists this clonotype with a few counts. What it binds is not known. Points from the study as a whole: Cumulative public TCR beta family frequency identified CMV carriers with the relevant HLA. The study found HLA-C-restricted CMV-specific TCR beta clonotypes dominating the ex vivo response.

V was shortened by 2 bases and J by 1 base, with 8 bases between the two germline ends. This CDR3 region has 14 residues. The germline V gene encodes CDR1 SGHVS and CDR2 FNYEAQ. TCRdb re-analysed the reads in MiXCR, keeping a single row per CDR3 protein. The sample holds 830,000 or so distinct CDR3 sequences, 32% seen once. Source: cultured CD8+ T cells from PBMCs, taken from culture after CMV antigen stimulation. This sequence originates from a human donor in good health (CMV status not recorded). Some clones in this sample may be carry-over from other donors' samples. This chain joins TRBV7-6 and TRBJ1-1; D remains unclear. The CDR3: CASSLYTSNTEAFF. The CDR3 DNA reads TGTGCCAGCAGCTTATACACGTCGAACACTGAAGCTTTCTTT.